This T cell receptor (beta chain) derives from a study of shared clonotypes between healthy human individuals. Study in general: Donors consisted of two women and a few men between 18 and 49. Overall study results and limits: Rarefaction revealed incomplete sorted-subset sequencing despite large depth. Blood was the only sampled material, and tissue repertoires likely differ. With few donors, the genetic and exposure-history diversity represented was limited.

The naive CD8 fraction comprised CD45RO-negative cells positively selected for CCR7 and excluded terminally differentiated effector memory CD45RA+ cells. Some clones are missing from TCRdb's copy, which holds only in-frame ones; the method was immunoSEQ multiplex PCR. The data show approximately 2,000,000 clones, roughly 93% seen once. The V segment lost 3 bases and the J segment 3 bases; nucleotides outside the gene matches: 3. The CDR3 runs to 14 residues. Germline assignment: CDR1 SGDLS and CDR2 YYNGEE. Comment on this clone: The antigen is not known.

The rearrangement uses TRBV9 and TRBJ2-5, with TRBD2 matching 9 bases. The specimen was naive CD8+ T cells from PBMCs. This TCR was sampled from a man between 18 and 29 years old in good health. Some clones in this sample may be carry-over from other donors' samples. CDR3 loop: CASSGSGSKETQYF. The CDR3 DNA reads TGTGCCAGCAGCGGTAGCGGGAGTAAAGAGACCCAGTACTTC.